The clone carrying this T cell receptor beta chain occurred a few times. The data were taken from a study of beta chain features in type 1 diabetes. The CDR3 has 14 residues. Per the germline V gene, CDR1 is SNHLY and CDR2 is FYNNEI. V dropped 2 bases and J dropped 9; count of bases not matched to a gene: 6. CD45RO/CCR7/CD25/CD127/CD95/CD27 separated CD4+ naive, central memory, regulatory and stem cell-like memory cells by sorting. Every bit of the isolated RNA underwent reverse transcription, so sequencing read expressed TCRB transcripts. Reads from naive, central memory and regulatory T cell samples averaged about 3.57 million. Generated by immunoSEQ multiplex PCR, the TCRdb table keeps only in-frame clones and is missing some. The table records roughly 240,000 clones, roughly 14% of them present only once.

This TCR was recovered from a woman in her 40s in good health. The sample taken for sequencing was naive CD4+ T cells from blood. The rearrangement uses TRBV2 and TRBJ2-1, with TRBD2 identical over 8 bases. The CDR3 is CASSELAGRSEQFF. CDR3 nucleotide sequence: TGTGCCAGCAGTGAATTAGCGGGGAGGAGTGAGCAGTTCTTC.